The 30 T cell receptor beta chains below were found in one sample sequenced in a study of T cell responses to AZD1222 COVID-19 vaccine. TCRdb keeps only in-frame clones here, not all; method: immunoSEQ multiplex PCR. Seen here are roughly 190,000 clones, 80% to 95% observed once, and the top ten hold about 1.2%. The sample was peripheral blood, taken on day 0 of AZD1222 vaccination. All receptors come from an adult in good health.

This rearrangement joins TRBV19 to TRBJ1-2, with 9 nucleotides matching TRBD1. CDR3 length equals 16 residues. V shed 11 bases, J shed 5 bases, and the junction held 18 bases outside the gene matches. Germline V gives CDR1 LNHDA, CDR2 SQIVND (reference sequence). The CDR3 here is CASTTTPGQGKYGYTF. In DNA form, the CDR3 reads TGTGCCTCCACTACTACCCCCGGACAGGGGAAGTATGGCTACACCTTC.

The chain recombines TRBV9 with TRBJ1-1; D call uncertain. Deletions cut 4 bases from V and 10 bases from J, with 14 bases between. This CDR3 is built from 12 residues. Per the germline V gene, CDR1 is SGDLS and CDR2 is YYNGEE. CDR3 nucleotide sequence: TGTGCCAGCAGCCCTCGATTCCCCCCAGCTTTCTTT. Its translation is CASSPRFPPAFF.

V is TRBV27 and J is TRBJ1-4, with D hard to call. The CDR3 has 14 residues. V lost 3 bases to trimming and J lost 8 bases, with 13 bases between them. CDR1 MNHEY and CDR2 SMNVEV come from the germline V gene (reference sequence). The CDR3 loop reads CASSFGGIREKLFF. In DNA, the CDR3 is TGTGCCAGCAGTTTCGGAGGCATTCGCGAAAAACTGTTTTTT.

The rearrangement joins TRBV7-9 to TRBJ1-5; 9 bases line up with TRBD1. After removal of 5 bases from V and 0 bases from J, the junction contained 2 bases not matched to a gene. The germline gives CDR1 SEHNR, CDR2 FQNEAQ (reference sequence). The CDR3 consists of 15 residues. CDR3 coding DNA: TGTGCCAGCAGCCGGACAGGGGATAGCAATCAGCCCCAGCATTTT. This gives the protein CASSRTGDSNQPQHF.

V gene TRBV30 combines with J gene TRBJ1-5; D gene ambiguous. Per germline, CDR1 GTSNPN and CDR2 SVGIG (reference sequence). Trimming pared 0 bases from V and 5 bases from J, leaving 11 bases between. CDR3 size: 14 residues. CDR3 region: CAWSVKGGYQPQHF. The CDR3, as DNA: TGTGCCTGGAGTGTAAAGGGAGGTTATCAGCCCCAGCATTTT.

This clone was detected only once. The V gene is TRBV5-1, the J gene TRBJ1-1; the match to TRBD1 covers 8 bases. The V gene end was trimmed by 4 bases and the J gene end by 4 bases; junction bases not matched to a gene: 9. This CDR3 has 15 residues. Germline values: CDR1 SGHRS, CDR2 YFSETQ. This CDR3 reads CASSQDRVRTTEAFF. The CDR3 region has the DNA TGCGCCAGCAGCCAGGACAGGGTTAGGACCACTGAAGCTTTCTTT.

In the case of this clone: This specimen includes other DNA sequences encoding the same CDR3. V usage is TRBV9 and J usage is TRBJ2-2; 7 bases match TRBD2. Per germline, CDR1 SGDLS and CDR2 YYNGEE. The CDR3 is made up of 16 amino acids. CDR3 in amino acids: CASPTPGGTNTGELFF. The DNA for the CDR3 is TGTGCTAGCCCCACTCCGGGGGGTACGAACACCGGGGAGCTGTTTTTT.

This rearrangement joins TRBV12-3 or TRBV12-4 to TRBJ1-4; D unresolved. Trimming removed 3 bases at V and 3 bases at J, with 5 bases between. This CDR3 has 13 residues. As DNA, the CDR3 is TGTGCCAGCAGTTTTCGGGCTAATGAAAAACTGTTTTTT. This encodes CASSFRANEKLFF.

This chain links TRBV6-1 with TRBJ1-5; D unclear. V was clipped by 2 bases and J by 4 bases, with 12 bases between them. This CDR3 is built from 15 residues. Germline V lookup: CDR1 MNHNS, CDR2 SASEGT. The CDR3 spells CASSESWGRNQPQHF. CDR3 in DNA: TGTGCCAGCAGTGAAAGTTGGGGAAGGAATCAGCCCCAGCATTTT.

The rearrangement links TRBV3-1 (or the pseudogene TRBV3-2) to TRBJ1-1; D is undetermined. Trimming removed 1 base at V and 8 bases at J, with 8 bases between. The CDR3 totals 12 residues. Germline CDR1 LGHDT, CDR2 YNNKEL (reference sequence). The CDR3 DNA sequence: TGTGCCAGCAGCCAAGTCGGGGTAGAAGCTTTCTTT. It specifies CASSQVGVEAFF.

The gene calls are TRBV7-9 and TRBJ1-1; the D is unclear. Trimming left V 2 bases short and J 1 base short, with 5 bases between. CDR1 is SEHNR and CDR2 is FQNEAQ in the germline V gene (reference sequence). This CDR3 has 13 amino acids. CDR3 DNA: TGTGCCAGCAGCTTACCCCCGAACACTGAAGCTTTCTTT. Translation: CASSLPPNTEAFF.

This chain links TRBV9 with TRBJ1-2; the D is unclear. This CDR3 is 14 amino acids long. Trimming left V 0 bases short and J 6 bases short, with 12 bases between. The germline CDR1 and CDR2 sequences are SGDLS and YYNGEE. The CDR3 here is CASSVGGRADGYTF. DNA for the CDR3: TGTGCCAGCAGCGTAGGTGGTAGGGCGGATGGCTACACCTTC.

CDR3 residues: CASSQAGGGETQYF. CDR3 DNA: TGTGCCAGCAGCCAAGCTGGGGGGGGAGAGACCCAGTACTTC. The chain employs TRBV3-1 (or the pseudogene TRBV3-2) and TRBJ2-5; 7 bases fit TRBD2. V dropped 1 base and J dropped 4; count of bases not matched to a gene: 3. Germline CDR1 is LGHDT and CDR2 is YNNKEL (reference sequence). The CDR3 has 14 amino acids.

The J gene is TRBJ2-4, the V gene TRBV30; D is perhaps TRBD1 (6 bases). V lost 2 bases and J 2 bases, leaving 13 bases between the germline ends. This CDR3 has 15 amino acids. Germline CDR1 GTSNPN, CDR2 SVGIG (reference sequence). The CDR3 DNA is TGTGCCTGGAGTCTGACAGGTGGAACCAAAAACATTCAGTACTTC. Protein sequence: CAWSLTGGTKNIQYF.

This chain uses TRBV18 with TRBJ2-7, with TRBD1 identical over 8 bases. The CDR3 is 16 residues long. CDR1 KGHSH and CDR2 LQKENI come from the germline V gene. Trimming at V came to 3 bases and at J to 0 bases, leaving 7 bases not matched to a gene. The CDR3 DNA follows: TGTGCCAGCTCACCCCTGACGGGACAGGCCTCCTACGAGCAGTACTTC. Its translation is CASSPLTGQASYEQYF.

This chain joins TRBV15 and TRBJ2-7, with D unresolved. Germline V lookup: CDR1 LNHNV, CDR2 YYDKDF (reference sequence). V lost 0 bases, J lost 0 bases, and 6 bases lay in between. The length of the CDR3 is 14 residues. The CDR3 protein is CATSRDRSSYEQYF. CDR3 bases: TGTGCCACCAGCAGAGATCGGAGCTCCTACGAGCAGTACTTC.

This clone was detected once. V usage is TRBV5-5 and J usage is TRBJ1-2; tentative D call: TRBD1 (5 bases). Looked up from germline, CDR1 is SGHKS and CDR2 is YYEKEE (reference sequence). There are 15 residues in the CDR3. V lost 4 bases to trimming and J lost 4 bases, with 17 bases between them. The chain's CDR3 is CASSPPLRDPYGYTF. The CDR3 nucleotides read TGTGCCAGCAGCCCACCCCTCAGGGACCCCTATGGCTACACCTTC.

This chain uses TRBV2 with TRBJ1-2; D gene unclear. Germline V gene lookup returns CDR1 SNHLY and CDR2 FYNNEI. This CDR3 has 11 residues. Trimming left V 4 bases short and J 5 bases short, with 5 bases between. DNA of the CDR3: TGTGCCAGCAGTGCTACTTATGGCTACACCTTC. It yields the protein CASSATYGYTF.

The chain has TRBV14 and TRBJ1-1; D gene unclear. CDR3 size: 17 residues. Trimming shortened V by 4 bases and J by 4 bases, and 22 bases separated the two germline ends. Germline V gene lookup returns CDR1 SGHDN and CDR2 FVKESK. CDR3 sequence: CASSPADVTQVGTEAFF. DNA of the CDR3: TGTGCCAGCAGCCCCGCAGACGTCACCCAGGTGGGCACTGAAGCTTTCTTT.

The genes are TRBV28 and TRBJ2-7; D is unresolved. Germline loops: CDR1 MDHEN, CDR2 SYDVKM. V gave up 6 bases and J gave up 3 bases, with 6 bases separating them. This CDR3 is built from 11 residues. The CDR3 loop is CASSPLYEQYF. DNA of the CDR3: TGTGCCAGCAGCCCTCTCTACGAGCAGTACTTC.

J is TRBJ2-2 and V is TRBV5-4, with TRBD2 identical over 10 bases. Germline V CDR1 and CDR2: SGHNT, YYREEE (reference sequence). The CDR3 is 16 amino acids. Trimming at V came to 1 base and at J to 7 bases, leaving 7 bases not matched to a gene. CDR3 in DNA: TGTGCCAGCAGCTTGCCTAGCGGGGGAAAAAACGGGGAGCTGTTTTTT. It specifies CASSLPSGGKNGELFF.

The rearrangement uses TRBV27 and TRBJ1-5; D not certain. V was pared by 6 bases and J by 2 bases, with 14 bases between. This CDR3 region has 15 residues. CDR1 MNHEY and CDR2 SMNVEV come from the germline V gene (reference sequence). The CDR3 sequence is CASRIHGGGNQPQHF. The CDR3 nucleotides read TGTGCCAGCAGAATACATGGCGGAGGCAATCAGCCCCAGCATTTT.

The chain couples TRBV5-4 to TRBJ1-2; TRBD1 matches 7 bases. This CDR3 comprises 13 residues. CDR1 is SGHNT and CDR2 is YYREEE in the germline V gene (reference sequence). J was trimmed by 8 bases and V by 6 bases; bases with no gene match: 10. The CDR3 here is CASNNDRAYGYTF. For the CDR3, the DNA is TGTGCCAGCAACAACGACAGGGCTTACGGCTACACCTTC.

V usage is TRBV14 and J usage is TRBJ1-5; unclear D gene. In germline, CDR1 is SGHDN, CDR2 FVKESK. Trimming stripped 0 bases from V and 1 base from J, with 10 bases between. The CDR3 is made up of 16 amino acids. CDR3 region: CASSQDSRASNQPQHF. The CDR3 coding sequence is TGTGCCAGCAGCCAAGACAGCAGAGCGAGCAATCAGCCCCAGCATTTT.

The chain links TRBV4-1 to TRBJ2-7; 8 nucleotides agree with TRBD1. The CDR3 contains 17 residues. Germline lookup yields CDR1 MGHRA and CDR2 YSYEKL. V shed 0 bases and J 0 bases; nucleotides not matched to a gene: 7. CDR3 protein: CASSQDSGQGGSYEQYF. The CDR3 bases are TGCGCCAGCAGCCAAGATTCCGGACAGGGCGGCTCCTACGAGCAGTACTTC.

The J gene is TRBJ1-4, the V gene TRBV27, with D uncertain. CDR3 size: 14 residues. Per the germline V gene, CDR1 is MNHEY and CDR2 is SMNVEV (reference sequence). The ends were cut back, 4 bases at V and 0 bases at J, with 6 bases in the middle. CDR3 protein: CASSYSATNEKLFF. The CDR3 DNA is TGTGCCAGCAGTTACAGCGCAACTAATGAAAAACTGTTTTTT.

This clone was observed a handful of times. The rearrangement joins TRBV2 to TRBJ1-4; 7 bases agree with TRBD1. Germline lookup yields CDR1 SNHLY and CDR2 FYNNEI. The CDR3 spans 15 residues. V was clipped by 6 bases and J by 0 bases; unmatched bases: 4. The CDR3 reads CASRTGTATNEKLFF. The CDR3 DNA is TGTGCCAGCAGGACCGGGACAGCAACTAATGAAAAACTGTTTTTT.

This rearrangement joins TRBV5-6 to TRBJ2-7, with 8 bases that match TRBD2. Germline lookup yields CDR1 SGHDT and CDR2 YYEEEE. J gave up 1 base and V 1 base, and 10 bases lay outside the gene matches. The CDR3 sequence is 17 residues long. The CDR3 here is CASSLNRGGRESYEQYF. The CDR3 DNA follows: TGTGCCAGCAGCTTGAATCGGGGGGGACGGGAGTCCTACGAGCAGTACTTC.

This sequence joins TRBV9 and TRBJ2-5, with a tentative D call TRBD2 (7 bases). The V gene lost 4 bases and the J gene lost 4 bases, with 20 bases spanning the gap. CDR1 and CDR2 from the germline V gene are SGDLS and YYNGEE. There are 16 residues in the CDR3. The CDR3 DNA is TGTGCCAGCAGCCCCGGGGGGCCTTTGATCAGAGAGACCCAGTACTTC. As protein: CASSPGGPLIRETQYF.

The V call is TRBV4-3, the J call TRBJ1-3, with TRBD1 as a possible D gene (6 bases). The CDR3 sequence is 17 residues long. V was shortened by 0 bases and J by 5 bases, with 17 bases between the two germline ends. CDR1 and CDR2 from the germline V gene are LGHNA and YSLEER. The CDR3 bases are TGCGCCAGCAGCCAAGATTCAGGGTATGGGACAAGAAACACCATATATTTT. Its protein is CASSQDSGYGTRNTIYF.